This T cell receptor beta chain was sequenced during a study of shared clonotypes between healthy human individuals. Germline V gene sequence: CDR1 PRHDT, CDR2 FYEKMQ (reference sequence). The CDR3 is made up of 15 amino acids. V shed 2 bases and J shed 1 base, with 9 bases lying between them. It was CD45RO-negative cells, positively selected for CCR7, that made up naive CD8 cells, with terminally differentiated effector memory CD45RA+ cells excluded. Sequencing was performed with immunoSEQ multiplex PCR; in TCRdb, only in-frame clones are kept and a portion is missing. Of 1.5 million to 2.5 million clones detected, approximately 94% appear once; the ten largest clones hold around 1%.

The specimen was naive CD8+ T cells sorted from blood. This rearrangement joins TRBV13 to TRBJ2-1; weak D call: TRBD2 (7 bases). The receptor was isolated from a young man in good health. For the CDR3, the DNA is TGTGCCAGCAGCTTAAAGGGGGGGTCCTACAATGAGCAGTTCTTC. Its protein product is CASSLKGGSYNEQFF.